This record looks at one T cell receptor beta chain sequence and its context. These data come from a study of T cell changes during pregnancy in multiple sclerosis. Here immunoSEQ multiplex PCR was the method, and the copy in TCRdb shows in-frame clones only, minus some. This table holds 75,000 to 95,000 clones, approximately 90% found once. The TCR comes from a female donor with multiple sclerosis, enrolled in a pregnancy study. Sequencing was performed on peripheral blood, taken before pregnancy.

Here the CDR3 reads CASSRQGGRPYEQYF. DNA for the CDR3: TGTGCCAGTAGTCGCCAGGGGGGCCGTCCCTACGAGCAGTACTTC. V usage is TRBV19 and J usage is TRBJ2-7; possible D gene TRBD1, 7 bases. Trimming shortened V by 5 bases and J by 2 bases, and 16 bases separated the two germline ends. The CDR3 has 15 amino acids. Per germline, CDR1 LNHDA and CDR2 SQIVND (reference sequence).